This record concerns one TCR beta chain sequence. Its cognate antigen is unknown. The PCR contained 60 Vbeta and 13 Jbeta primers. The method was immunoSEQ multiplex PCR; TCRdb's version includes in-frame clones alone and lacks a portion of them. The table lists around 94,000 clones, approximately 66% of them singletons. The sample is drawn from a study of cytomegalovirus exposure and HLA in healthy donors. Study-wide results and caveats: When a later analysis was performed, an Asian-associated ancestry cluster reportedly had fewer N-insertions than the approximately 700-donor mean.

The clonotype comes from a man aged 25 to 45 in good health and CMV-seronegative. Specimen: PBMCs.

The CDR3 DNA reads as TGTGCCAGTAGTAGACTAGCGTTCGGCTACGAGCAGTACTTC. Protein product: CASSRLAFGYEQYF. The chain uses TRBV19 and TRBJ2-7; TRBD2 aligns across 8 bases. CDR3 length: 14 amino acids. Germline CDR1 reads LNHDA; CDR2 reads SQIVND (reference sequence). J lost 3 bases, V lost 4 bases, and 5 bases had no gene match.